The rows below give T cell receptor beta chains drawn from one sample of a study of shared clonotypes between healthy human individuals. The table came from immunoSEQ multiplex PCR; TCRdb's copy has only in-frame clones and leaves some out. The sample yields a few million clones, approximately 90% seen once. Material for sequencing was naive CD4+ T cells from PBMCs. The receptors were gathered from a man aged 18 to 35 in good health. Some clones in this sample may be carry-over from other donors' samples. CDR3s include the opening cysteine and the closing phenylalanine or tryptophan. A D gene is named only where the DNA matches it firmly. Part of the rows lack a size; the others show once, few, many or a class for expanded clones.

. TRBJ2-7 TRBD1 TRBV27 TGTGCCAGCCGGTCGACAGGGAGCTACGAGCAGTACTTC CASRSTGSYEQYF
. TRBJ2-1 TRBD1 TRBV27 TGTGCCAGCAGTACTCCTAGACAGGGGGCCCACAATGAGCAGTTCTTC CASSTPRQGAHNEQFF
. TRBJ2-1 TRBD2 TRBV9 TGTGCCAGCAGCGTAGGGCTAGCGGGAGGGCTGGGTGAGCAGTTCTTC CASSVGLAGGLGEQFF
. TRBJ1-4 . TRBV5-1 TGCGCCAGCAGCTTACAGTCAACTAATGAAAAACTGTTTTTT CASSLQSTNEKLFF
. TRBJ2-7 TRBD2 TRBV19 TGTGCCAGTAGTATAGGGCGCGGGAGACCTCACGAGCAGTACTTC CASSIGRGRPHEQYF
. TRBJ2-2 . TRBV7-3 TGTGCCAGCAGCTTCACCTCGAACACCGGGGAGCTGTTTTTT CASSFTSNTGELFF
once TRBJ2-7 . TRBV11-2 TGTGCCAGCATCTCGCCAGGGGTTGCCAGCTCCTACGAGCAGTACTTC CASISPGVASSYEQYF
. TRBJ2-1 TRBD2 TRBV2 TGTGCCAGCAGTGAATCGGTACTAGCGATTAATGAGCAGTTCTTC CASSESVLAINEQFF
. TRBJ2-7 TRBD2 TRBV7-9 TGTGCCAGCAGCTTAGACCTAGCGGGAGGCGAGCAGTACTTC CASSLDLAGGEQYF
. TRBJ1-2 . TRBV18 TGTGCCAGCTCACCAGGTACAGGGCACCCTCCTGGCTACACCTTC CASSPGTGHPPGYTF
. TRBJ1-5 . TRBV27 TGTGCCAGCAGAGAAGCAGGGACTGACAATCAGCCCCAGCATTTT CASREAGTDNQPQHF
few TRBJ1-2 . TRBV7-9 TGTGCCAGCAGCTTAGAGGAGGTCTATGGCTACACCTTC CASSLEEVYGYTF
. TRBJ2-1 TRBD2 TRBV27 TGTGCCAGCAGTCCCACCTCAGGGGGACTAGCGGTTTATGAGCAGTTCTTC CASSPTSGGLAVYEQFF
few TRBJ1-1 . TRBV18 TGTGCCAGCTCACCACCGCAGGGATGGGCTTTCTTT CASSPPQGWAFF
. TRBJ2-1 . TRBV5-1 TGCGCCAGCACACCTACCCCTCGGATCCACTCCTACAATGAGCAGTTCTTC CASTPTPRIHSYNEQFF
. TRBJ1-2 . TRBV28 TGTGCCAGCAGTTCCCCGTCTTATGGCTACACCTTC CASSSPSYGYTF
. TRBJ2-2 . TRBV11-2 TGTGCCAGCAGCTTTTATAGCGGAGGCACCGGGGAGCTGTTTTTT CASSFYSGGTGELFF
. TRBJ2-7 . TRBV7-6 TGTGCCAGCAGCTGGGACAACGTCCACGAGCAGTACTTC CASSWDNVHEQYF
. TRBJ2-7 . TRBV6-5 TGTGCCAGCAGTTTAGAGTCAGGGAGCTCCTACGAGCAGTACTTC CASSLESGSSYEQYF
. TRBJ2-2 . TRBV30 TGTGCCTGGCGACCCGAGGGTGCCGGGGAGCTGTTTTTT CAWRPEGAGELFF
. TRBJ2-3 . TRBV2 TGTGCCAGCAGTGAAATAGCCGGCGTCACAGATACGCAGTATTTT CASSEIAGVTDTQYF
few TRBJ1-2 . TRBV28 TGTGCCAGCAGTGACAGAGCCCGTTATGGCTACACCTTC CASSDRARYGYTF
. TRBJ2-1 TRBD2 TRBV28 TGTGCCAGCTGGGGAGAGCGGGAGGAGCAGTTCTTC CASWGEREEQFF
. TRBJ2-3 . TRBV28 TGTGCCAGCAGTCCAGACCGGTCAAGAAACACAGATACGCAGTATTTT CASSPDRSRNTDTQYF
. TRBJ2-3 TRBD2 TRBV7-3 TGTGCCAGCAGCTCTTCTCTAGCGGGAGGGCCCTCAGATACGCAGTATTTT CASSSSLAGGPSDTQYF
. TRBJ2-5 . TRBV11-2 TGTGCCAGCAGCTTTTATGGAGAGACCCAGTACTTC CASSFYGETQYF
. TRBJ2-5 . TRBV6-5 TGTGCCAGCAGAAGGGACTCCCTCAGGGAGACCCAGTACTTC CASRRDSLRETQYF
. TRBJ2-3 TRBD1 TRBV18 TGTGCCAGCTCAACATCCGGGACAGGGTACACAGATACGCAGTATTTT CASSTSGTGYTDTQYF
once TRBJ1-4 TRBD1 TRBV6-5 TGTGCCAGCAGACAGGGGTTATATGAAAAACTGTTTTTT CASRQGLYEKLFF
. TRBJ2-1 . TRBV7-6 TGTGCCAGCAGCTTATTTGGACGCAGCTCCTACAATGAGCAGTTCTTC CASSLFGRSSYNEQFF
. TRBJ2-5 . TRBV6-5 TGTGCCAGCCGAGGAGAGACCCAGTACTTC CASRGETQYF
. TRBJ2-7 . TRBV5-1 TGCGCCAGCAGCTTGGAGAGGCACGAGCAGTACTTC CASSLERHEQYF
once TRBJ1-1 . TRBV7-6 TGTGCCAGCAGCTTAATGGCGGACACTGAAGCTTTCTTT CASSLMADTEAFF
. TRBJ2-1 . TRBV25-1 TGTGCCAGCATCTCCCAGGGGTACAGTGAGCAGTTCTTC CASISQGYSEQFF
. TRBJ1-2 TRBD1 TRBV7-2 TGTGCCAGCAGCCTACGGACAGGGCATGCAGCTGGCTACACCTTC CASSLRTGHAAGYTF
. TRBJ2-2 . TRBV5-1 TGCGCCAGCAGCCTTGACAGCTGGAGCACCGGGGAGCTGTTTTTT CASSLDSWSTGELFF
. TRBJ2-3 TRBD2 TRBV28 TGTGCCAGCAGAGATGGGACTAGGGGCACAGATACGCAGTATTTT CASRDGTRGTDTQYF
once TRBJ2-3 . TRBV6-1 TGTGCCAGCAGTGAAGATGGGGTGAGCACAGATACGCAGTATTTT CASSEDGVSTDTQYF
few TRBJ1-1 TRBD1 TRBV5-4 TGTGCCAGCAGCAGCAGACAGGGGCCGAACACTGAAGCTTTCTTT CASSSRQGPNTEAFF
. TRBJ1-5 . TRBV10-3 TGTGCCATCAGTGAGGGGGTGAGGACAGCAAATCAGCCCCAGCATTTT CAISEGVRTANQPQHF
. TRBJ1-2 TRBD1 TRBV6-1 TGTGCCAGCACCGAGGGGACAGGGGACTTCTATGGCTACACCTTC CASTEGTGDFYGYTF
. TRBJ2-3 TRBD1 TRBV5-1 TGCGCCAGCAGCCCGGCCCGGGACAGGGTGGGTCAGACGCAGTATTTT CASSPARDRVGQTQYF